Listed below are T cell receptor beta chains from one sample, sequenced in a study of blood T cells in healthy people across ages. TCRdb passed the 5' RACE reads through MiXCR, listing each CDR3 protein once. The sample has 1.5 million or so distinct CDR3 sequences; 42% are singletons. What was sequenced was blood. These receptors all come from a woman aged 18-35 years in good health. CDR3s leave out the opening cysteine and the closing phenylalanine or tryptophan. D genes are given only for firm matches. Size is stated for part of the rows, as once, few or many counts, or as a class when the clone is expanded.

TRBJ1-1 | TRBD1 | TRBV5-1 | few | ASSLTGDNEAF
TRBJ1-2 | - | TRBV2 | few | ASSEADPNYGYT
TRBJ1-1 | - | TRBV3-1 | - | ASSQAEAGTEAF
TRBJ2-1 | - | TRBV28 | - | ASARAGSKIREQF
TRBJ2-7 | TRBD1 | TRBV29-1 | - | SVEVRGLYEQY
TRBJ2-1 | - | TRBV4-3 | few | ASSQFRDSPPCSYNEQF
TRBJ2-7 | - | TRBV6-5 | - | ASSYSYLVGESSYEQY
TRBJ2-1 | - | TRBV6-5 | few | ASSYSGQSFRDNEQF
TRBJ2-3 | TRBD2 | TRBV24-1 | - | ATSEPSGTGDTQY
- | TRBD2 | TRBV28 | - | TSGTSGKGVYEQY
TRBJ2-1 | TRBD2 | TRBV7-3 | few | ASSLMSGRFDEQF
TRBJ2-7 | - | TRBV12-5 | - | TSELGWEQY
TRBJ2-3 | - | TRBV9 | - | ASSPLGRGFTDTQY
TRBJ2-7 | - | TRBV12-3/TRBV12-4 | few | ASSSDSSRASVKQY
TRBJ1-2 | - | TRBV4-1 | - | ASSQEVGRAYGYT
TRBJ1-1 | - | TRBV20-1 | few | SARVIRLNTEAF
TRBJ1-5 | - | TRBV4-1 | - | ASGQDPNSNQPQH
TRBJ2-3 | - | TRBV7-2 | - | ASSVSGPKDTQY
TRBJ2-7 | - | TRBV25-1 | few | ARSEDYEQY
TRBJ1-5 | TRBD1 | TRBV20-1 | - | SANAGGGGNQPQH
TRBJ2-1 | - | TRBV2 | - | ASSEWAGSSYNEQF
TRBJ2-7 | - | TRBV20-1 | few | SARDFTAYEQY
TRBJ2-1 | - | TRBV27 | - | ASILTTLHEQF
TRBJ2-1 | TRBD2 | TRBV27 | - | ASSPRRTSGNYNEQF
TRBJ2-3 | TRBD2 | TRBV7-2 | few | ASSWTSGGVTDTQY
TRBJ2-3 | - | TRBV12-3/TRBV12-4 | - | ASSNRDGFTDTQY
TRBJ2-1 | - | TRBV11-2 | - | ASSPAAGEGGEQF
TRBJ2-2 | - | TRBV4-1 | - | ASSLKLPGPGELF
TRBJ1-2 | - | TRBV9 | - | ASSVAQQGRRGYT
TRBJ1-2 | - | TRBV7-8 | few | ASSSLAGVIYGYT
TRBJ2-1 | - | TRBV6-5 | - | ASSSKREQF
TRBJ2-5 | - | TRBV9 | - | ASSVDPSFQETQY
TRBJ2-7 | TRBD1 | TRBV14 | few | ASSQDWARGNEQY
TRBJ2-4 | - | TRBV27 | - | ASSSDRLAKNIQY
TRBJ1-2 | - | TRBV4-3 | few | ASSQVETTYGYT
TRBJ2-2 | - | TRBV27 | - | ASSSLLRENTGELF
TRBJ1-4 | - | TRBV28 | - | ASSFTGNEKLF
TRBJ1-6 | - | TRBV14 | - | ASSQDSPSSYNSPLH
TRBJ1-6 | - | TRBV20-1 | few | SARVIYFRSYNSPLH
TRBJ1-5 | - | TRBV21-1 | - | ASRAQGGDQPQH
TRBJ1-5 | - | TRBV12-5 | - | ASGPAGRGNQPQH
TRBJ2-1 | TRBD2 | TRBV29-1 | - | SVEDRAGERDEQF
TRBJ2-1 | - | TRBV4-3 | - | ASSHSGRGSYNEQF
TRBJ2-3 | TRBD1 | TRBV7-9 | few | ASSHIQGVDTDTQY
TRBJ2-3 | - | TRBV3-1 | many | ASQRGQQKY
TRBJ2-1 | - | TRBV4-1 | - | ASSPRTPGAEYNEQF
TRBJ1-1 | - | TRBV29-1 | - | SVSHSWQEAF
TRBJ2-5 | TRBD2 | TRBV7-9 | - | ASSRRTSGVAGTQY
TRBJ2-1 | - | TRBV4-2 | few | ASSDGDNEQF
TRBJ2-1 | - | TRBV15 | - | ATSRDHASPSEQF
TRBJ2-7 | TRBD2 | TRBV28 | - | ASSWGSGTSSYEQY